The clone carrying this TCR beta chain was counted once. Its antigen is unknown. Germline lookup yields CDR1 MNHEY and CDR2 SVGEGT. CDR3 length: 14 amino acids. V dropped 5 bases and J dropped 0 bases, with 10 bases sitting between them. This entry comes from a study of Ad26.COV2.S vaccination and SARS-CoV-2 variants. The study's findings and limits: Researchers reported similar non-spike TCR breadth in vaccine and placebo recipients.

Method: immunoSEQ multiplex PCR; TCRdb's copy keeps in-frame clones and lacks some. The sample includes fewer than 150,000 clones, around 86% of them seen just once. The sample in question was peripheral blood, obtained after recovery from COVID-19. V usage is TRBV6-2 or TRBV6-3 and J usage is TRBJ2-5; D unclear. This clonotype was obtained from a human donor who had recovered from COVID-19. Written as DNA, the CDR3 is TGTGCCAGCAGTCTACTCCCTAACCAAGAGACCCAGTACTTC. Its protein product is CASSLLPNQETQYF.